This T cell receptor (beta chain) is drawn from a study of post-analysis software for immune sequencing data. Study-level points and caveats: Relative to controls, patients had 5 or 6 TRBV segments at higher frequency, with TRBV5-6, TRBV5-1 and TRBV20-1 among these.

Germline-derived CDR1 and CDR2 are LGHNA and YNFKEQ. J lost 4 bases, V lost 0 bases, and 4 bases had no gene match. The CDR3 is 16 amino acids. Unique-molecular-identifier-tagged TCR beta cDNA libraries were used. Input amounts of about 0.85 to 10 million T cells were used. These gave some 500,000 cDNA molecules, so each molecule approximated one T cell. A single record per CDR3 protein comes from TCRdb applying MiXCR to the PCR reads. This sample has approximately 150,000 distinct CDR3 sequences, with about 30% found just once. Comment on this clonotype: The target antigen is unknown.

Material: blood. This chain connects TRBV4-2 to TRBJ2-1, with 9 bases lining up with TRBD2. This TCR was recovered from a girl between 5 and 17 years old with multiple sclerosis. In nucleotides, the CDR3 is TGTGCCAGCAGCCAAGATCCGAGCGGGGGGTACAATGAGCAGTTCTTC. Residues: CASSQDPSGGYNEQFF.